This T cell receptor (beta chain) was sequenced during a study of T cells in Graves' hyperthyroidism and ophthalmopathy. The study's findings and limits: Most thyroid clonotypes that were expanded above 0.001 also turned up in blood.

CDR3 length: 15 amino acids. The germline V gene encodes CDR1 LGHDT and CDR2 YNNKEL (reference sequence). V was shortened by 0 bases and J by 11 bases, with 19 bases between the two germline ends. This clonotype was seen many times. Its antigen is unknown. Amplification yielded TCR beta CDR3 regions, with RNA transcripts as the source. HTBI primers were employed in a first-round RT-PCR of the TCR CDR3. TCRdb redid the calling of the multiplex PCR reads with MiXCR, one entry per CDR3 protein. The sample has about 720,000 distinct CDR3 sequences; 18% are singletons. Diagnoses were established using clinical symptoms, serum thyroxine and TRAb, thyroid ultrasound and orbital computed tomography.

This receptor was identified in a woman in her fifties or sixties with Graves' hyperthyroidism that later progressed to Graves' ophthalmopathy. The chain carries TRBV3-1 and TRBJ1-1; the D is unclear. Input material: blood. CDR3 bases: TGTGCCAGCAGCCAAGATGATTCCGGCCGGGCGTGGGCTTTCTTT. Amino acids: CASSQDDSGRAWAFF.